The 20 T cell receptor beta chains below come from one sample, sequenced in a study of long-term antiretroviral therapy in people with HIV. Version v3.0 of the immunoSEQ assay was performed at survey level. Repertoires were generated with immunoSEQ multiplex PCR, while TCRdb's copy carries only in-frame clones and drops some. The table lists fewer than 40,000 clones, 80% to 90% of them singletons. The material sequenced was unsorted PBMCs, taken 1.2 years after starting antiretroviral therapy. The receptors here all came from a woman aged 45-65 years with HIV.

The chain employs TRBV19 and TRBJ1-1; 10 bases align to TRBD1. The V and J ends lost 7 bases and 0 bases, in that order; junction bases with no gene match: 2. Germline V gene data show CDR1 as LNHDA and CDR2 as SQIVND (reference sequence). CDR3 size: 14 residues. CDR3: CASMGQGLNTEAFF. In DNA form, the CDR3 reads TGTGCCAGTATGGGACAGGGGTTGAACACTGAAGCTTTCTTT.

The chain links TRBV11-3 to TRBJ2-1; 8 positions agree with TRBD1. The CDR3 runs to 16 residues. From germline, CDR1 is SGHNT and CDR2 YENEEA. Unmatched junction bases numbered 8, after V lost 5 bases and J lost 2 bases. In DNA, the CDR3 is TGTGCCAGCAGCCCAGAACAGGGGGTAGCCTACAATGAGCAGTTCTTC. Translation gives CASSPEQGVAYNEQFF.

In its sample, this clone was seen once. The V gene is TRBV7-9, the J gene TRBJ1-4; D is undetermined. CDR1 and CDR2 (germline): SEHNR, FQNEAQ (reference sequence). V was cut by 2 bases and J by 8 bases, with 12 bases left in between. The CDR3 sequence is 14 residues long. The CDR3 coding sequence is TGTGCCAGCAGCTTACTTAACGCGGGCGAAAAACTGTTTTTT. Encoded protein: CASSLLNAGEKLFF. Variable domain in full (rest from reference TRBV7-9 and TRBJ1-4): DTGVSQNPRHKITKRGQNVTFRCDPISEHNRLYWYRQTLGQGPEFLTYFQNEAQLEKSRLLSDRFSAERPKGSFSTLEIQRTEQGDSAMYLCASSLLNAGEKLFFGSGTQLSVL.

The genes are TRBV29-1 and TRBJ1-3; D unresolved. The CDR3 runs to 14 residues. V was cut by 1 base and J by 4 bases, with 11 bases left in between. From germline, CDR1 is SQVTM and CDR2 ANQGSEA. The CDR3 loop is CSVEVGTGGNTIYF. CDR3 DNA: TGCAGCGTTGAAGTAGGCACGGGAGGAAACACCATATATTTT.

The rearrangement links TRBV12-5 to TRBJ1-1; 10 nucleotides line up with TRBD1. The CDR3 runs to 11 residues. Per germline, CDR1 LGHNT and CDR2 FRNRAP. Trimming cost V 6 bases and J 8 bases; bases outside gene matches: 0. The CDR3 protein is CASGTGGEAFF. As DNA, the CDR3 is TGTGCTAGTGGGACAGGGGGCGAAGCTTTCTTT.

V usage is TRBV4-1 and J usage is TRBJ2-1; the D is unclear. Trimming stripped 1 base from V and 2 bases from J, with 12 bases between. The CDR3 is made up of 16 amino acids. Germline CDR1 reads MGHRA; CDR2 reads YSYEKL. CDR3 in amino acids: CASSQVDMLTYNEQFF. In DNA form, the CDR3 reads TGCGCCAGCAGCCAAGTGGATATGCTCACCTACAATGAGCAGTTCTTC.

This rearrangement joins TRBV5-6 to TRBJ1-2; D may be TRBD1 (5 bases). The germline V and J ends were trimmed by 0 bases and 7 bases, with 16 bases remaining between them. The germline CDR1 and CDR2 sequences are SGHDT and YYEEEE. CDR3 size: 15 residues. The CDR3 protein is CASSLGPQASSGYTF. CDR3 bases: TGTGCCAGCAGCTTGGGTCCACAGGCCAGTTCTGGCTACACCTTC.

This clone was picked up one time. The J gene is TRBJ1-2, the V gene TRBV5-1, with TRBD1 identical over 7 bases. Germline CDR1 SGHRS, CDR2 YFSETQ. The CDR3 totals 14 residues. The ends lost 4 bases at V and 6 bases at J; junction bases unmatched: 9. This CDR3 is CASSGDREIDGYTF. CDR3 in DNA: TGCGCCAGCAGCGGAGACAGGGAGATTGATGGCTACACCTTC.

This clone was detected only once. The J gene is TRBJ1-3, the V gene TRBV29-1, with unresolved D. The CDR3 runs 11 residues. Trimming cost V 5 bases and J 1 base, with 3 bases left between them. The germline gives CDR1 SQVTM, CDR2 ANQGSEA. The CDR3 spells CSVTSGNTIYF. Here the CDR3 DNA reads TGCAGCGTTACATCTGGAAACACCATATATTTT.

The V call is TRBV27, the J call TRBJ2-1; D gene ambiguous. The germline V gene encodes CDR1 MNHEY and CDR2 SMNVEV (reference sequence). V lost 8 bases and J 15 bases, leaving 20 bases between the germline ends. The CDR3 has 12 residues. In nucleotides, the CDR3 is TGTGCCAGCGCTCCGTGGGGTCTAGGTTGGTTCTTC. It translates to CASAPWGLGWFF.

The CDR3 spells CAWGSDRAYGYTF. The DNA for the CDR3 is TGTGCCTGGGGATCGGACAGGGCTTATGGCTACACCTTC. The chain couples TRBV30 to TRBJ1-2, with 8 bases that match TRBD1. The V gene end was trimmed by 5 bases and the J gene end by 5 bases; junction bases not matched to a gene: 7. The CDR3 covers 13 residues. Looked up from germline, CDR1 is GTSNPN and CDR2 is SVGIG (reference sequence).

The rearrangement links TRBV4-2 to TRBJ1-3; the D gene is possibly TRBD1 (5 bases). CDR3 length: 14 residues. Trimming shortened V by 3 bases and J by 4 bases, and 10 bases separated the two germline ends. Germline V gives CDR1 LGHNA, CDR2 YNFKEQ. The CDR3 here is CASSQGTGGNTIYF. CDR3 in DNA: TGTGCCAGCAGCCAGGGGACTGGGGGAAACACCATATATTTT.

A single count supports this clone. The chain employs TRBV7-3 and TRBJ2-2, with 9 nucleotides matching TRBD2. The CDR3 has 19 amino acids. The V gene end was trimmed by 1 base and the J gene end by 5 bases; junction bases not matched to a gene: 14. Germline V lookup: CDR1 SGHTA, CDR2 FQGTGA. CDR3 protein: CASSLNPAGGVLGTGELFF. In DNA, the CDR3 is TGTGCCAGCAGCTTAAACCCAGCGGGGGGCGTTTTGGGGACCGGGGAGCTGTTTTTT.

The chain couples TRBV7-2 to TRBJ1-1; TRBD1 is a possible D gene (5 bases). The CDR3 sequence is 15 residues long. The germline gives CDR1 SGHTA, CDR2 FQGNSA. The germline V and J ends were trimmed by 5 bases and 2 bases, with 15 bases remaining between them. CDR3 sequence (DNA): TGTGCCAGCAGCCCCCGACAGAGAACAAACACTGAAGCTTTCTTT. This gives the protein CASSPRQRTNTEAFF.

This clone was observed a single time. One end of the junction fails to match germline, which may point to a read error. The chain couples TRBV5-4 to TRBJ1-2; TRBD1 aligns across 9 bases. Germline CDR1 and CDR2: SGHNT and YYREEE (reference sequence). The CDR3 runs to 15 residues. CDR3 DNA: TGTGCCAGCAGATTGGGACAGGGAGGCCACTATGGCTACACCTTC. Protein: CASRLGQGGHYGYTF.

The V gene is TRBV6-4, the J gene TRBJ1-1, with 8 bases fitting TRBD1. The junction had 5 bases not matched to a gene; V was cut back by 3 bases and J by 5 bases. This CDR3 has 14 amino acids. Germline V gives CDR1 MRHNA, CDR2 SNTAGT. The CDR3 loop reads CASSEGQERTEAFF. The CDR3 nucleotides are TGTGCCAGCAGTGAGGGACAGGAAAGGACTGAAGCTTTCTTT.

The V and J genes are TRBV6-5 and TRBJ1-5; TRBD1 agrees at 7 bases. The CDR3 totals 14 residues. From germline, CDR1 is MNHEY and CDR2 SVGAGI. The trim removed 6 bases at V and 6 bases at J, leaving 8 bases unmatched. CDR3 DNA sequence: TGTGCCAGCAGATCCAACAGGGGCGCTCAGCCCCAGCATTTT. Its translation is CASRSNRGAQPQHF.

This chain uses TRBV12-5 with TRBJ1-5; 7 bases agree with TRBD1. The germline V gene has CDR1 LGHNT and CDR2 FRNRAP. Trimming at V came to 7 bases and at J to 5 bases, leaving 8 bases not matched to a gene. The CDR3 has 14 amino acids. The CDR3 loop reads CASAWDSSYQPQHF. The CDR3 nucleotides read TGTGCTAGTGCATGGGACAGCAGCTATCAGCCCCAGCATTTT. The full variable domain, in which reference TRBV12-5 and TRBJ1-5 provide the parts outside the CDR3, is DARVTQTPRHKVTEMGQEVTMRCQPILGHNTVFWYRQTMMQGLELLAYFRNRAPLDDSGMPKDRFSAEMPDATLATLKIQPSEPRDSAVYFCASAWDSSYQPQHFGDGTRLSIL.

The rearrangement joins TRBV27 to TRBJ2-5, with 9 positions matching TRBD1. Germline CDR1 reads MNHEY; CDR2 reads SMNVEV (reference sequence). The CDR3 has 15 residues. After removal of 1 base from V and 5 bases from J, the junction contained 5 bases not matched to a gene. CDR3 sequence reads: CASSLWGQGGETQYF. CDR3 coding DNA: TGTGCCAGCAGTTTATGGGGACAGGGAGGGGAGACCCAGTACTTC.

This clone appeared a single time. The chain joins TRBV28 to TRBJ2-7, with 7 bases that match TRBD1. V lost 5 bases and J lost 5; bases outside the gene matches: 9. The CDR3 length is 14 residues. Germline V gene sequence: CDR1 MDHEN, CDR2 SYDVKM. This CDR3 is CASSINRGRHEQYF. For the CDR3, the DNA is TGTGCCAGCAGTATCAACAGGGGTAGGCACGAGCAGTACTTC.